These 9 T cell receptor beta chains originate from one sample sequenced in a study of T cell responses to AZD1222 COVID-19 vaccine. The method was immunoSEQ multiplex PCR; TCRdb's version includes in-frame clones alone and lacks a portion of them. The sample holds roughly 110,000 clones, about nine tenths seen once. This material consisted of peripheral blood, taken 28 days after the second AZD1222 dose. The receptors were sampled from an adult who received the AZD1222 COVID-19 vaccine.

The V and J genes are TRBV5-1 and TRBJ1-6; TRBD1 aligns across 8 bases. This CDR3 contains 16 residues. J lost 7 bases, V lost 4 bases, and 10 bases had no gene match. Germline assignment: CDR1 SGHRS and CDR2 YFSETQ. The CDR3 protein is CASSADRDERNSPLHF. The CDR3 region has the DNA TGCGCCAGCAGCGCGGACAGGGACGAGCGAAATTCACCCCTCCACTTT.

V is TRBV18 and J is TRBJ2-3; D is unclear. V dropped 3 bases and J dropped 4 bases, with 8 bases sitting between them. This CDR3 has 13 amino acids. Germline assignment: CDR1 KGHSH and CDR2 LQKENI. DNA for the CDR3: TGTGCCAGCTCACCGCGTGTTGCAGATACGCAGTATTTT. Translated: CASSPRVADTQYF.

The gene calls are TRBV7-2 and TRBJ1-4, with 7 nucleotides matching TRBD1. CDR1 and CDR2 (germline): SGHTA, FQGNSA. After removal of 4 bases from V and 5 bases from J, the junction contained 7 bases not matched to a gene. The CDR3 is 15 residues long. CDR3 loop: CASSSGGTVNEKLFF. The CDR3 bases are TGTGCCAGCAGCTCCGGTGGGACAGTAAATGAAAAACTGTTTTTT.

This clone showed up just a few times. The chain links TRBV14 to TRBJ1-1; D may be TRBD1 (5 bases). Germline assignment: CDR1 SGHDN and CDR2 FVKESK. Trimming took off 0 bases at V and 6 bases at J, with 14 bases between the two ends. The CDR3 has 15 residues. The CDR3, as DNA: TGTGCCAGCAGCCAAGATCTGGGGCGCGCCGCTGAAGCTTTCTTT. Translation: CASSQDLGRAAEAFF.

The CDR3: CASSQRESQGPQYNSPLHF. CDR3 DNA sequence: TGTGCCAGCAGCCAAAGGGAGAGCCAAGGACCACAATATAATTCACCCCTCCACTTT. The J gene is TRBJ1-6, the V gene TRBV3-1 (or the pseudogene TRBV3-2); unclear D gene. Germline CDR1 is LGHDT and CDR2 is YNNKEL (reference sequence). V dropped 2 bases and J dropped 4 bases, with 21 bases sitting between them. The length of the CDR3 is 19 residues.

The J gene is TRBJ2-1, the V gene TRBV5-5, with D hard to call. V was cut by 0 bases and J by 6 bases, with 10 bases left in between. This CDR3 region has 14 residues. Germline loops: CDR1 SGHKS, CDR2 YYEKEE (reference sequence). This chain's CDR3 is CASSLGSHGNEQFF. CDR3 DNA sequence: TGTGCCAGCAGCTTGGGGAGCCACGGCAATGAGCAGTTCTTC.

CDR3 coding DNA: TGTGCCAGCAGCTTCGGACAGGGGGGTGGAACTGAAGCTTTCTTT. It yields the protein CASSFGQGGGTEAFF. The genes are TRBV7-9 and TRBJ1-1, with 10 bases fitting TRBD1. The CDR3 is 15 amino acids. V was clipped by 3 bases and J by 5 bases; unmatched bases: 6. Germline values: CDR1 SEHNR, CDR2 FQNEAQ (reference sequence).

V usage is TRBV19 and J usage is TRBJ2-4; 13 bases align to TRBD2. V gave up 3 bases and J gave up 3 bases; unmatched junction bases: 14. Germline CDR1 is LNHDA and CDR2 is SQIVND (reference sequence). CDR3 length: 20 amino acids. CDR3 sequence (DNA): TGTGCCAGTAGTATCCCCCGCGGACTAGCGGGGGCTGCGGTCAAAAACATTCAGTACTTC. Encoded protein: CASSIPRGLAGAAVKNIQYF.

The chain couples TRBV28 to TRBJ1-5; D is undetermined. CDR1 is MDHEN, CDR2 SYDVKM, per germline. The CDR3 runs 16 residues. The V end lost 5 bases, the J end lost 2 bases, and 16 bases lay between the germline ends. The CDR3 nucleotides read TGTGCCAGCAGTCATATGACCGGGTTAGGCAATCAGCCCCAGCATTTT. Its translation is CASSHMTGLGNQPQHF.